This T cell receptor (beta chain) was profiled in a study of sequential checkpoint blockade in melanoma. Germline CDR1 and CDR2: SQVTM and ANQGSEA. The CDR3 loop spans 12 amino acids. Trimming left V 2 bases short and J 7 bases short, with 12 bases between. Data came from immunoSEQ multiplex PCR; TCRdb stores just in-frame clones and leaves some out. Seen here are about 17,000 clones, more than 60% observed once, and the top ten hold around 20%. Treatment reported: randomized to nivolumab then ipilimumab (arm A) or the reverse (arm B). This chain uses TRBV29-1 with TRBJ2-7; D not resolved. This material consisted of CD8+ T cells sorted from blood (inferred from file names), taken from a patient given nivolumab and ipilimumab in sequence. The receptor was isolated from a human donor with melanoma. CDR3 DNA sequence: TGCAGCGTTGAAATTCGACAAGGAGAGCAGTACTTC. Protein: CSVEIRQGEQYF.